Each of the 27 T cell receptor beta chains below was sequenced from the same sample in a study of cytomegalovirus exposure and HLA in healthy donors. This PCR relied on a set of 60 Vbeta primers and 13 Jbeta primers. Some clones are missing from TCRdb's copy, which holds only in-frame ones; the method was immunoSEQ multiplex PCR. The sample contains about 110,000 clones, about 12% of which appear only once. Specimen: PBMCs. Source of these receptors: a man in his forties in good health and CMV-seropositive.

On this clone itself: The same CDR3 arises from other DNA sequences in this sample as well. J is TRBJ2-1 and V is TRBV7-9, with a possible D match to TRBD1 (5 bases). The CDR3 is made up of 16 amino acids. Trimming shortened V by 4 bases and J by 5 bases, and 18 bases separated the two germline ends. Germline loops: CDR1 SEHNR, CDR2 FQNEAQ (reference sequence). In DNA form, the CDR3 reads TGTGCCAGCAGCTATCTCCCTAGGACACTCAACAATGAGCAGTTCTTC. Its protein is CASSYLPRTLNNEQFF.

The J gene is TRBJ2-4, the V gene TRBV11-2; D is perhaps TRBD1 (7 bases). Germline V gives CDR1 SGHAT, CDR2 FQNNGV. This CDR3 spans 18 amino acids. The V and J ends lost 5 bases and 5 bases respectively, with 25 bases between them. CDR3: CASSLRGEVVGHENIQYF. The CDR3, as DNA: TGTGCCAGCAGCCTCAGGGGGGAAGTGGTCGGACACGAAAACATTCAGTACTTC.

The rearrangement uses TRBV2 and TRBJ2-3; perhaps TRBD1 as D (6 bases). This CDR3 is built from 15 residues. The V end was cut by 4 bases, the J end by 0 bases, with 11 bases between. Germline V gives CDR1 SNHLY, CDR2 FYNNEI. The CDR3 spells CASSGTVVSTDTQYF. CDR3 nucleotides: TGTGCCAGCAGTGGGACAGTCGTTAGCACAGATACGCAGTATTTT.

The rearrangement links TRBV7-9 to TRBJ1-2, with 9 bases matching TRBD1. The ends lost 4 bases at V and 3 bases at J; junction bases unmatched: 12. This CDR3 has 17 residues. Per the germline V gene, CDR1 is SEHNR and CDR2 is FQNEAQ (reference sequence). As DNA, the CDR3 is TGTGCCAGCAGCTCCTACTCGGGGACAGGGATAGACTATGGCTACACCTTC. Its translation is CASSSYSGTGIDYGYTF.

This clone was found a few times. The CDR3 sequence: CASSQDYLARGEDTGELFF. The CDR3 DNA reads TGCGCCAGCAGCCAAGATTACCTAGCGCGGGGCGAGGACACCGGGGAGCTGTTTTTT. The chain carries TRBV4-3 and TRBJ2-2; the D gene is possibly TRBD2 (6 bases). With 0 bases removed from V and 3 bases from J, the gap between germline ends came to 20 bases. Germline CDR1 is LGHNA and CDR2 is YSLEER. The CDR3 runs to 19 residues.

The genes are TRBV7-2 and TRBJ2-5; maybe TRBD1 (6 bases). This CDR3 contains 15 residues. V was cut by 1 base and J by 4 bases, with 13 bases left in between. Germline loops: CDR1 SGHTA, CDR2 FQGNSA. In nucleotides, the CDR3 is TGTGCCAGCAGCTTAGGGGGACACGTTGGAGAGACCCAGTACTTC. Residues: CASSLGGHVGETQYF.

This clone was observed a few times. The CDR3 DNA reads TGTGCCAGCAGCCTAGTAGGGGCGGGGGGGGAGACCCAGTACTTC. Protein: CASSLVGAGGETQYF. The V call is TRBV7-2, the J call TRBJ2-5; 9 bases match TRBD2. After removal of 5 bases from V and 5 bases from J, the junction contained 9 bases not matched to a gene. The CDR3 has 15 amino acids. Germline CDR1 reads SGHTA; CDR2 reads FQGNSA.

This clone appeared a few times. The genes are TRBV5-5 and TRBJ2-5; D possibly corresponds to TRBD2 (5 bases). Germline CDR1 SGHKS, CDR2 YYEKEE (reference sequence). V was pared by 0 bases and J by 2 bases, with 14 bases between. CDR3 length: 16 amino acids. CDR3 sequence: CASSLAGIAGQETQYF. The CDR3 region has the DNA TGTGCCAGCAGCTTGGCCGGGATAGCTGGGCAAGAGACCCAGTACTTC.

In its sample, this clone was seen a few times. The genes are TRBV28 and TRBJ2-7; 10 bases match TRBD2. Losses at the gene ends were 4 bases for V and 4 bases for J; bases not matched to a gene: 7. CDR3 size: 15 residues. Germline CDR1 reads MDHEN; CDR2 reads SYDVKM. CDR3 bases: TGTGCCAGCAGTTCCCCTAGCGGGAGAGGGTACGAGCAGTACTTC. Protein: CASSSPSGRGYEQYF.

The rearrangement uses TRBV4-1 and TRBJ2-7; maybe TRBD1 (5 bases). The length of the CDR3 is 13 residues. The V end was cut by 5 bases, the J end by 7 bases, with 15 bases between. Germline CDR1 is MGHRA and CDR2 is YSYEKL. CDR3 sequence (DNA): TGCGCCAGCAGCGTTAATTACAAGGGGGAGCAGTACTTC. This gives the protein CASSVNYKGEQYF.

The chain has TRBV5-4 and TRBJ2-1, with a possible D match to TRBD2 (6 bases). This CDR3 contains 15 residues. Trimming removed 6 bases from V and 4 bases from J, with 17 bases in between. Germline CDR1 and CDR2: SGHNT and YYREEE (reference sequence). In DNA form, the CDR3 reads TGTGCCAGCACCTCGAATGGCGGGATGTACAATGAGCAGTTCTTC. Amino acids: CASTSNGGMYNEQFF.

This clone was seen only a few times. The chain recombines TRBV9 with TRBJ1-1; D possibly corresponds to TRBD1 (6 bases). Germline CDR1 SGDLS, CDR2 YYNGEE. The CDR3 loop spans 15 amino acids. V gave up 0 bases and J gave up 3 bases, with 12 bases separating them. The CDR3, as DNA: TGTGCCAGCAGCGTAGGGGGCAGGGGTGACACTGAAGCTTTCTTT. It specifies CASSVGGRGDTEAFF.

This chain joins TRBV29-1 and TRBJ1-4; 10 bases fit TRBD1. Germline CDR1 and CDR2: SQVTM and ANQGSEA. V was pared by 4 bases and J by 7 bases, with 12 bases of the junction left unmatched. This CDR3 comprises 16 residues. CDR3 residues: CSVVGDRGLGGEKLFF. The DNA of the CDR3 is TGCAGCGTTGTAGGTGACAGGGGGCTCGGGGGTGAAAAACTGTTTTTT. Supplemented by reference TRBV29-1 and TRBJ1-4, the full variable domain reads SAVISQKPSRDICQRGTSLTIQCQVDSQVTMMFWYRQQPGQSLTLIATANQGSEATYESGFVIDKFPISRPNLTFSTLTVSNMSPEDSSIYLCSVVGDRGLGGEKLFFGSGTQLSVL.

This clone appeared a few times. V gene TRBV28 combines with J gene TRBJ1-5; D not certain. This CDR3 has 12 residues. V was pared by 7 bases and J by 3 bases, with 7 bases between. Germline CDR1 is MDHEN and CDR2 is SYDVKM. The CDR3 DNA reads as TGTGCCAGCACCCCTACCAATCAGCCCCAGCATTTT. Its translation is CASTPTNQPQHF.

This clone has a handful of counts. J is TRBJ1-3 and V is TRBV30; D is unresolved. CDR1 is GTSNPN and CDR2 is SVGIG in the germline V gene (reference sequence). This CDR3 has 14 amino acids. Trimming took off 2 bases at V and 1 base at J, with 9 bases between the two ends. CDR3 sequence: CAWSPPHSGNTIYF. Here the CDR3 DNA reads TGTGCCTGGAGTCCCCCCCATTCTGGAAACACCATATATTTT.

This clone was seen a handful of times. V gene TRBV6-5 combines with J gene TRBJ2-7; possible D gene TRBD2, 7 bases. Trimming took 2 bases from V and 0 from J, leaving 11 bases between them. Looked up from germline, CDR1 is MNHEY and CDR2 is SVGAGI. CDR3 size: 15 residues. The CDR3 loop reads CASSYGGAGSYEQYF. The CDR3 region has the DNA TGTGCCAGCAGTTACGGGGGGGCAGGCTCCTACGAGCAGTACTTC.

This clone has a handful of counts. The gene calls are TRBV29-1 and TRBJ1-2; D may be TRBD1 (5 bases). This CDR3 contains 13 residues. Germline V gives CDR1 SQVTM, CDR2 ANQGSEA. Trimming took 1 base from V and 4 from J, leaving 10 bases between them. As DNA, the CDR3 is TGCAGCGTTGAAGGCGAAGGGGCCTATGGCTACACCTTC. Translated: CSVEGEGAYGYTF.

The J gene is TRBJ1-1, the V gene TRBV2, with D uncertain. This CDR3 spans 11 amino acids. Germline CDR1 reads SNHLY; CDR2 reads FYNNEI. V lost 3 bases and J lost 6, with 5 bases in between. The CDR3 protein is CASSDPAEAFF. CDR3 DNA: TGTGCCAGCAGTGATCCTGCTGAAGCTTTCTTT.

The chain recombines TRBV27 with TRBJ2-1, with D unclear. CDR3 length: 14 amino acids. The V end was cut by 0 bases, the J end by 5 bases, with 8 bases between. Germline V gene sequence: CDR1 MNHEY, CDR2 SMNVEV (reference sequence). CDR3 sequence: CASSLSLIDNEQFF. For the CDR3, the DNA is TGTGCCAGCAGTTTATCCCTAATAGACAATGAGCAGTTCTTC.

This chain uses TRBV6-1 with TRBJ1-5; no clear D gene. Germline assignment: CDR1 MNHNS and CDR2 SASEGT. V lost 6 bases and J lost 3, with 9 bases in between. The CDR3 totals 13 residues. The CDR3, as DNA: TGTGCCAGCAGACACAGCTCCAATCAGCCCCAGCATTTT. Its translation: CASRHSSNQPQHF.

There are a few counts of this clone. Here the CDR3 reads CASSFIAGGLDTQYF. In nucleotides, the CDR3 is TGCGCCAGCAGCTTCATAGCGGGAGGATTAGATACGCAGTATTTT. The chain recombines TRBV5-1 with TRBJ2-3; 10 bases map to TRBD2. The CDR3 has 15 residues. CDR1 is SGHRS and CDR2 is YFSETQ in the germline V gene. The V segment lost 2 bases and the J segment 5 bases; nucleotides outside the gene matches: 5.

V is TRBV7-9 and J is TRBJ2-5; no reliable D call. Trimming took off 4 bases at V and 9 bases at J, with 9 bases between the two ends. CDR1 and CDR2 (germline): SEHNR, FQNEAQ (reference sequence). The CDR3 extends over 11 amino acids. CDR3 sequence reads: CASSYFSAQYF. CDR3 bases: TGTGCCAGCAGCTATTTCTCGGCCCAGTACTTC.

This clone was detected a few times. CDR3 in DNA: TGTGCCAGCAGTCGGGGAGGGAACACCGGGGAGCTGTTTTTT. It translates to CASSRGGNTGELFF. The chain employs TRBV9 and TRBJ2-2; tentatively, D is TRBD2 (6 bases). Trimming stripped 5 bases from V and 1 base from J, with 9 bases between. Germline loops: CDR1 SGDLS, CDR2 YYNGEE. The CDR3 consists of 14 residues.

This clone showed up just a few times. The CDR3 coding sequence is TGCAGCGTTGGGACAGGGAGCTACGAGCAGTACTTC. Translation gives CSVGTGSYEQYF. The chain is built from TRBV29-1 and TRBJ2-5; 8 bases align to TRBD1. The J call could be wrong; TRBJ2-7 is a better fit for the DNA end. CDR1 and CDR2 (germline): SQVTM, ANQGSEA. The CDR3 covers 12 residues.

This rearrangement joins TRBV30 to TRBJ1-5; D might be TRBD1 (6 bases). V was trimmed by 3 bases and J by 4 bases, leaving 16 bases between them. There are 15 residues in the CDR3. From germline, CDR1 is GTSNPN and CDR2 SVGIG (reference sequence). The CDR3 loop is CAWSDPGQLNQPQHF. CDR3 nucleotides: TGTGCCTGGAGCGACCCCGGACAGTTAAATCAGCCCCAGCATTTT.

The sample holds a few counts of this clone. V usage is TRBV30 and J usage is TRBJ1-2, with 8 nucleotides matching TRBD1. The junction had 8 bases not matched to a gene; V was cut back by 3 bases and J by 2 bases. CDR3 length: 15 residues. Germline CDR1 GTSNPN, CDR2 SVGIG (reference sequence). The CDR3 bases are TGTGCCTGGAGCCACGATTCAGGGGGCAACTATGGCTACACCTTC. The encoded protein is CAWSHDSGGNYGYTF.

This clone came up a few times. This chain links TRBV10-3 with TRBJ1-1, with D possibly TRBD1 on 5 matching bases. V was clipped by 0 bases and J by 1 base, with 12 bases between them. Germline values: CDR1 ENHRY, CDR2 SYGVKD. CDR3 length: 16 residues. The CDR3 bases are TGTGCCATCAGTGAGTCGTCGGGGGGAGGGAACACTGAAGCTTTCTTT. Encoded protein: CAISESSGGGNTEAFF.